The clone carrying this TCR beta chain showed up just a few times. Its antigen is still unknown. Genomic DNA was the PCR template. Multiplex PCR with 30 forward and 13 reverse primers amplified the TCR beta CDR3. TCRdb passed the multiplex PCR reads through MiXCR, listing each CDR3 protein once. The table shows approximately 260,000 distinct CDR3 sequences, with roughly 50% occurring only once. The data originate from a study of type 1 and type 2 diabetes patients. Points from the study as a whole: Some T1D-only expanded clones might appear in more T2D or control samples. Unmatched age and gender across groups might bias interpretation.

Germline V CDR1 and CDR2: SQVTM, ANQGSEA. This CDR3 comprises 12 residues. Diabetic patients met standard criteria for type 1 or type 2 diabetes. Anyone with other autoimmune disease or infection in the prior four weeks was excluded. This TCR derives from a man younger than 30 with type 2 diabetes. The sequencing input was peripheral blood mononuclear cells (PBMCs). The rearrangement links TRBV29-1 to TRBJ1-2; 8 positions agree with TRBD1. For the CDR3, the DNA is TGCTCAGGGAGGCAGGGGGCGTATGGCTACACCTTC. Protein sequence: CSGRQGAYGYTF. The whole variable domain, filled in from reference TRBV29-1 and TRBJ1-2, reads SAVISQKPSRDICQRGTSLTIQCQVDSQVTMMFWYRQQPGQSLTLIATANQGSEATYESGFVIDKFPISRPNLTFSTLTVSNMSPEDSSIYLCSGRQGAYGYTFGSGTRLTVV.